This T cell receptor (beta chain) was sequenced in a study of OX40 agonist ivuxolimab in advanced cancers. CDR3 length: 16 residues. Germline-derived CDR1 and CDR2 are KGHSH and LQKENI. The germline V and J ends were trimmed by 1 base and 5 bases, with 15 bases remaining between them. The repertoire was sequenced with immunoSEQ multiplex PCR; TCRdb's copy has only in-frame clones and lacks some. Of over 30,000 clones listed, about 81% are singletons. This sequence joins TRBV18 and TRBJ2-1, with D unclear. The sequence was obtained from an adult with an advanced solid tumor such as melanoma, head and neck, liver or kidney cancer. Sample: CD4+ or CD8+ T cells sorted from blood, taken in a trial of the OX40 agonist ivuxolimab. The CDR3 here is CASSPRFYPPDNEQFF. As DNA, the CDR3 is TGTGCCAGCTCACCACGATTTTACCCTCCGGACAATGAGCAGTTCTTC.